This entry describes one T cell receptor beta chain. Using immunoSEQ multiplex PCR, the repertoire was profiled, and TCRdb retains in-frame clones only, with some absent. The table includes approximately 160,000 clones, approximately 91% detected once. The CDR3 contains 16 residues. Germline lookup yields CDR1 SGHNT and CDR2 YYREEE (reference sequence). Trimming removed 0 bases at V and 1 base at J, with 13 bases between. The sample comes from a study of blood T cell repertoires in COVID-19. Across the whole study: Samples came from the United States, Italy and Spain, spanning acute and convalescent COVID-19. T cells, B-cell-depleted T cells, or PBMCs provided the cDNA or gDNA that served as material.

The specimen sequenced was peripheral blood. The TCR was taken from a man aged 45-65 years with acute or convalescent COVID-19. This chain joins TRBV5-4 and TRBJ1-2; no clear D. The CDR3 sequence: CASSLGPTSLNYGYTF. CDR3 bases: TGTGCCAGCAGCTTGGGACCGACTTCCCTTAACTATGGCTACACCTTC. Full variable domain (missing parts from reference TRBV5-4 and TRBJ1-2): ETGVTQSPTHLIKTRGQQVTLRCSSQSGHNTVSWYQQALGQGPQFIFQYYREEENGRGNFPPRFSGLQFPNYSSELNVNALELDDSALYLCASSLGPTSLNYGYTFGSGTRLTVV.